Listed here are 17 T cell receptor beta chains from one sample, sequenced in a study of T cell responses to AZD1222 COVID-19 vaccine. Profiled with immunoSEQ multiplex PCR; TCRdb holds only in-frame clones, not every one. The top ten clones hold about 10% of a sample with around 110,000 clones, 88% of them seen once. The material sequenced was peripheral blood, taken on day 0 of AZD1222 vaccination. These receptors were taken from an adult in good health.

The rearrangement uses TRBV9 and TRBJ2-5; 10 bases line up with TRBD2. The CDR3 length is 14 residues. Germline CDR1 SGDLS, CDR2 YYNGEE. V was pared by 2 bases and J by 5 bases, with 3 bases of the junction left unmatched. For the CDR3, the DNA is TGTGCCAGCAGCGTCGAGACTAGCGGGGAGACCCAGTACTTC. Its protein is CASSVETSGETQYF.

The J gene is TRBJ1-1, the V gene TRBV5-1; unclear D gene. Trimming removed 5 bases at V and 5 bases at J, with 13 bases between. The V gene's germline CDR1 is SGHRS and CDR2 YFSETQ. The CDR3 sequence is 13 residues long. CDR3: CASRLTLGTEAFF. The CDR3 DNA follows: TGCGCCAGCAGACTGACCCTGGGGACTGAAGCTTTCTTT.

The chain joins TRBV7-6 to TRBJ1-3; 7 bases line up with TRBD1. The CDR3 length is 18 residues. With V trimmed by 5 bases and J by 2 bases, 15 bases remained unmatched. The V gene's germline CDR1 is SGHVS and CDR2 FNYEAQ. CDR3 sequence reads: CASSGGHRGTKAGNTIYF. Written as DNA, the CDR3 is TGTGCCAGCAGCGGGGGGCACAGGGGAACAAAAGCTGGAAACACCATATATTTT.

This clone was seen just once. The gene calls are TRBV4-1 and TRBJ2-1; TRBD2 agrees at 7 bases. The CDR3 consists of 15 residues. The V and J ends lost 4 bases and 5 bases, in that order; junction bases with no gene match: 8. Germline V gives CDR1 MGHRA, CDR2 YSYEKL. This CDR3 is CASSLWEGRNNEQFF. CDR3 sequence (DNA): TGCGCCAGCAGCCTCTGGGAGGGCCGCAACAATGAGCAGTTCTTC.

This chain joins TRBV20-1 and TRBJ2-3; 11 bases match TRBD2. Germline values: CDR1 DFQATT, CDR2 SNEGSKA (reference sequence). The CDR3 covers 19 residues. Germline trimming cut 3 bases from V and 2 bases from J; bases unmatched to any gene: 16. The CDR3 loop reads CSASKGSLAGGMYTDTQYF. The CDR3 DNA reads as TGCAGTGCTAGTAAGGGGTCCCTAGCGGGAGGAATGTACACAGATACGCAGTATTTT.

The V call is TRBV13, the J call TRBJ1-4; D remains unclear. Per germline, CDR1 PRHDT and CDR2 FYEKMQ (reference sequence). This CDR3 has 12 residues. V was trimmed by 4 bases and J by 6 bases, leaving 6 bases between them. CDR3 coding DNA: TGTGCCAGCAGCTCGGGAGATGAAAAACTGTTTTTT. Translation: CASSSGDEKLFF. Variable domain in full (rest from reference TRBV13 and TRBJ1-4): AAGVIQSPRHLIKEKRETATLKCYPIPRHDTVYWYQQGPGQDPQFLISFYEKMQSDKGSIPDRFSAQQFSDYHSELNMSSLELGDSALYFCASSSGDEKLFFGSGTQLSVL.

V and J are TRBV5-5 and TRBJ1-1, with 9 positions matching TRBD1. There are 18 residues in the CDR3. V trimming: 1 base; J trimming: 0 bases; junction bases outside the gene matches: 10. Germline V gene data show CDR1 as SGHKS and CDR2 as YYEKEE (reference sequence). The CDR3 reads CASSLLSTGGSVNTEAFF. CDR3 bases: TGTGCCAGCAGCTTGCTGTCGACAGGGGGGAGTGTGAACACTGAAGCTTTCTTT. The full variable domain, in which reference TRBV5-5 and TRBJ1-1 provide the parts outside the CDR3, is DAGVTQSPTHLIKTRGQQVTLRCSPISGHKSVSWYQQVLGQGPQFIFQYYEKEERGRGNFPDRFSARQFPNYSSELNVNALLLGDSALYLCASSLLSTGGSVNTEAFFGQGTRLTVV.

This sequence joins TRBV18 and TRBJ1-1, with D possibly TRBD1 on 5 matching bases. The germline V gene has CDR1 KGHSH and CDR2 LQKENI. With 3 bases removed from V and 4 bases from J, the gap between germline ends came to 15 bases. This CDR3 spans 15 amino acids. The CDR3 loop is CASSPIGGEGTEAFF. CDR3 DNA sequence: TGTGCCAGCTCACCGATTGGGGGGGAAGGCACTGAAGCTTTCTTT.

V is TRBV19 and J is TRBJ1-3; TRBD1 might be the D (5 bases). Trimming shortened V by 9 bases and J by 0 bases, and 15 bases separated the two germline ends. The CDR3 sequence is 15 residues long. Germline values: CDR1 LNHDA, CDR2 SQIVND (reference sequence). The CDR3: CASSAGQNSGNTIYF. The CDR3 DNA sequence: TGTGCCAGCTCGGCGGGGCAGAACTCTGGAAACACCATATATTTT.

About this clone itself: This sample includes further DNA sequences coding for the same CDR3. This sequence joins TRBV18 and TRBJ1-2, with D possibly TRBD1 on 5 matching bases. V was clipped by 0 bases and J by 1 base, with 6 bases between them. The germline gives CDR1 KGHSH, CDR2 LQKENI. CDR3 length: 14 amino acids. CDR3 loop: CASSPPTVNYGYTF. In nucleotides, the CDR3 is TGTGCCAGCTCACCACCGACAGTTAACTATGGCTACACCTTC. Full variable domain (outside the CDR3, taken from reference TRBV18 and TRBJ1-2): NAGVMQNPRHLVRRRGQEARLRCSPMKGHSHVYWYRQLPEEGLKFMVYLQKENIIDESGMPKERFSAEFPKEGPSILRIQQVVRGDSAAYFCASSPPTVNYGYTFGSGTRLTVV.

V usage is TRBV5-8 and J usage is TRBJ1-3, with TRBD1 identical over 8 bases. The CDR3 runs to 17 residues. CDR1 is SGHTS, CDR2 YDEGEE, per germline. Trimming cost V 0 bases and J 3 bases; bases outside gene matches: 8. CDR3 amino acids: CASSLAQGARIGNTIYF. For the CDR3, the DNA is TGTGCCAGCAGCTTGGCTCAGGGGGCGCGAATTGGAAACACCATATATTTT.

The rearrangement uses TRBV6-2 or TRBV6-3 and TRBJ1-3; no clear D gene. The CDR3 totals 17 residues. Trimming shortened V by 2 bases and J by 1 base, and 15 bases separated the two germline ends. Germline V lookup: CDR1 MNHEY, CDR2 SVGEGT. The chain's CDR3 is CASSYGGPGGSGNTIYF. The CDR3 coding sequence is TGTGCCAGCAGTTACGGAGGACCAGGCGGGTCTGGAAACACCATATATTTT.

The V call is TRBV30, the J call TRBJ1-3; 8 bases fit TRBD1. This CDR3 is built from 15 residues. The ends lost 3 bases at V and 4 bases at J; junction bases unmatched: 8. Germline CDR1 reads GTSNPN; CDR2 reads SVGIG (reference sequence). The CDR3 is CAWRRQGALGNTIYF. CDR3 DNA: TGTGCCTGGAGACGCCAGGGGGCATTGGGAAACACCATATATTTT.

The genes are TRBV2 and TRBJ1-5; tentatively, D is TRBD1 (5 bases). Per the germline V gene, CDR1 is SNHLY and CDR2 is FYNNEI. The CDR3 runs to 15 residues. Trimming stripped 7 bases from V and 3 bases from J, with 16 bases between. The CDR3 sequence is CASTGGRGYNQPQHF. CDR3 sequence (DNA): TGTGCCAGCACCGGGGGTAGGGGATACAATCAGCCCCAGCATTTT.

J is TRBJ1-2 and V is TRBV12-3 or TRBV12-4; D unresolved. This CDR3 is 13 amino acids long. Between the trimmed V and J ends, which lost 10 bases and 3 bases, there was a span of 15 bases. CDR3 protein: CATRPGLYYGYTF. DNA of the CDR3: TGTGCCACCCGCCCCGGGCTTTACTATGGCTACACCTTC.

The rearrangement links TRBV6-5 to TRBJ1-3; 7 bases line up with TRBD1. V was clipped by 4 bases and J by 0 bases; unmatched bases: 3. Germline V CDR1 and CDR2: MNHEY, SVGAGI. CDR3 length: 15 amino acids. CDR3 in DNA: TGTGCCAGCAGTTTCAGGGGGGCCTCTGGAAACACCATATATTTT. It specifies CASSFRGASGNTIYF.

J is TRBJ1-1 and V is TRBV6-1; no reliable D call. The CDR3 has 16 residues. Trimming stripped 1 base from V and 1 base from J, with 13 bases between. CDR1 is MNHNS and CDR2 is SASEGT in the germline V gene. Here the CDR3 DNA reads TGTGCCAGCAGTGAAGAGGGCCTACTTCCGAACACTGAAGCTTTCTTT. It specifies CASSEEGLLPNTEAFF.